This entry lists 5 T cell receptor beta chains sequenced from one sample in a study of OX40 agonist ivuxolimab in advanced cancers. Data came from immunoSEQ multiplex PCR; TCRdb stores just in-frame clones and leaves some out. Of about 82,000 clones listed, more than 80% are singletons. The specimen was CD4+ or CD8+ T cells sorted from blood, collected in a trial of the OX40 agonist ivuxolimab. The receptor source for this set is an adult with an advanced solid tumor such as melanoma, head and neck, liver or kidney cancer.

This clone was counted only a few times. The chain combines TRBV5-1 with TRBJ1-2, with 10 bases matching TRBD1. This CDR3 has 14 residues. CDR1 and CDR2 (germline): SGHRS, YFSETQ. With 4 bases clipped from V and 8 bases from J, the junction kept 8 bases outside the gene matches. The CDR3, as DNA: TGCGCCAGCAGCACCGTCGGACAGGGGGAAGGCTACACCTTC. Amino acids: CASSTVGQGEGYTF.

The gene calls are TRBV15 and TRBJ2-5; D call uncertain. Germline loops: CDR1 LNHNV, CDR2 YYDKDF (reference sequence). The CDR3 runs 14 residues. The V end lost 1 base, the J end lost 2 bases, and 8 bases lay between the germline ends. The CDR3 DNA reads TGTGCCACCAGCAGAGTTTCCCAGCAAGAGACCCAGTACTTC. This gives the protein CATSRVSQQETQYF.

Only a few counts were recorded for this clone. The chain combines TRBV6-1 with TRBJ2-5; D uncertain. The CDR3 runs 13 residues. The germline V and J ends were trimmed by 1 base and 5 bases, with 8 bases remaining between them. In germline, CDR1 is MNHNS, CDR2 SASEGT. The CDR3 sequence is CASSEVFGETQYF. The CDR3 DNA reads TGTGCCAGCAGTGAAGTCTTCGGGGAGACCCAGTACTTC.

The rearrangement joins TRBV5-1 to TRBJ2-1, with a possible D match to TRBD1 (5 bases). CDR1 is SGHRS, CDR2 YFSETQ, per germline. Deletions cut 3 bases from V and 8 bases from J, with 15 bases between. The CDR3 runs 14 residues. Here the CDR3 DNA reads TGCGCCAGCAGCTATCCGCAGGGTATCCATGAGCAGTTCTTC. The encoded protein is CASSYPQGIHEQFF.

This clone was seen a handful of times. This chain joins TRBV18 and TRBJ1-1; 7 nucleotides align to TRBD1. The ends lost 0 bases at V and 2 bases at J; junction bases unmatched: 3. Germline CDR1 reads KGHSH; CDR2 reads LQKENI. CDR3 length: 15 amino acids. CDR3 loop: CASSPPGTANTEAFF. The CDR3 region has the DNA TGTGCCAGCTCACCACCGGGGACAGCTAACACTGAAGCTTTCTTT. Using reference TRBV18 and TRBJ1-1 for the parts outside the CDR3, the full variable domain is NAGVMQNPRHLVRRRGQEARLRCSPMKGHSHVYWYRQLPEEGLKFMVYLQKENIIDESGMPKERFSAEFPKEGPSILRIQQVVRGDSAAYFCASSPPGTANTEAFFGQGTRLTVV.